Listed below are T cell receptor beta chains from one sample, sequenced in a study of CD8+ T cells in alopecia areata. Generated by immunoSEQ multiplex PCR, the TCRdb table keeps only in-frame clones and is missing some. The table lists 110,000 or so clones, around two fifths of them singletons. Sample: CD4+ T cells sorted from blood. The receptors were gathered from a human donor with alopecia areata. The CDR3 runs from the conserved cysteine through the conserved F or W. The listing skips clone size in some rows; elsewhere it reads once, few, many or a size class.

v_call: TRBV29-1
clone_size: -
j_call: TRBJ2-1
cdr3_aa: CSLGGGNEQFF

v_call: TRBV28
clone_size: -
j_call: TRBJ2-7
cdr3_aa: CASSTPRDRHEQYF

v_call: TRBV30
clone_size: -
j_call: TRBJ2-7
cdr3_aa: CAGSRDSYEQYF

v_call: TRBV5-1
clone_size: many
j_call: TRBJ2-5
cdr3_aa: CASSLAGTGQETQYF

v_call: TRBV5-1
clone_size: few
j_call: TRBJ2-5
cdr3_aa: CASSLGQGETQYF

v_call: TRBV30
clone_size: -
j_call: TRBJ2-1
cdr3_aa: CAWSVLGHPFF

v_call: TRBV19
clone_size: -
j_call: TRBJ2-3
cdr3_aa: CASSRSLGGQGTDTQYF

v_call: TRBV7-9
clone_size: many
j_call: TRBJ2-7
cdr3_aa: CASRGAGGTVSYEQYF

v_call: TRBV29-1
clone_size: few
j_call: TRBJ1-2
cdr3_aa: CSVTNREEDGYTF

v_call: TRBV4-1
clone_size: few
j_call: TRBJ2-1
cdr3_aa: CASSQDFGRALYNEQFF

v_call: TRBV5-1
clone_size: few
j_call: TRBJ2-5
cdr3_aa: CASSPTSGRLETQYF

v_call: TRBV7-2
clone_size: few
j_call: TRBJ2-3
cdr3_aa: CASSEERLAGVTDTQYF

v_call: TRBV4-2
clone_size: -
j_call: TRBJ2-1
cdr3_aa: CASSQDFGLAFNEQFF